This T cell receptor (beta chain) was retrieved from a study of regulatory T cells in long-lasting Graves disease. Time point meaning: persistent/refractory GD, antithyroid drugs over 5 years with positive TRAb. PBMC-extracted RNA yielded the TCR library. Sequencing libraries for TCR beta were prepared with iRepertoire HTBI primers and Arm-PCR of CDR3 regions. One entry per CDR3 protein, called by TCRdb with MiXCR from the multiplex PCR reads. Counted here are under 350,000 distinct CDR3 sequences, 20% to 25% occurring once; the ten biggest clones make up approximately 60%. From germline, CDR1 is MNHEY and CDR2 SMNVEV (reference sequence). V dropped 0 bases and J dropped 3 bases, with 12 bases sitting between them. The CDR3 runs 16 residues. The sample holds a few counts of this clonotype.

Here the sequenced sample was peripheral blood mononuclear cells (PBMCs), taken when the disease was refractory, from a patient treated with antithyroid drugs. The TCR sequence derives from a female donor with Graves disease. The V and J genes are TRBV27 and TRBJ2-4, with D uncertain. The CDR3 DNA follows: TGTGCCAGCAGTTTATCTTTTGGGCCGGGCAAAAACATTCAGTACTTC. Amino acids: CASSLSFGPGKNIQYF.